What follows are 8 T cell receptor beta chains derived from one specimen sequenced in a study of Ad26.COV2.S vaccination and SARS-CoV-2 variants (dated by TCRdb to the early 2020s). This specimen's treatment or condition label, interpreted: around 19 received Ad26.COV2.S at low or high dose, single or two shots; a few received placebo; per-sample allocation not given. For vaccine and placebo recipients, repertoires were sequenced using samples collected on day 63 after the first injection. The library was obtained by the immunoSEQ multiplex PCR assay. TCRdb retrieved this table from immuneACCESS and kept in-frame rearrangements only. Not all clones are present; in checked studies, unresolved V genes account for under half, and no reason is known for the remainder. The sample table contains 250,000 or so clones; only one count was recorded for 87% of them. The ten biggest clones cover about 2.7% of the sample.

Sequences were derived from peripheral blood, sampled in a trial of Ad26.COV2.S vaccine versus placebo. Receptors were obtained from a person aged 18-60 years who received the Ad26.COV2.S COVID-19 vaccine or a placebo.

The chain uses TRBV4-3 and TRBJ2-3, with TRBD2 matching 10 bases. Germline CDR1 is LGHNA and CDR2 is YSLEER. With V trimmed by 3 bases and J by 3 bases, 3 bases remained unmatched. The CDR3 is 15 amino acids. Here the CDR3 reads CASSHTSGITDTQYF. The CDR3 coding sequence is TGCGCCAGCAGCCACACTAGCGGGATTACAGATACGCAGTATTTT.

The chain has TRBV11-3 and TRBJ2-1; 10 nucleotides match TRBD2. The germline CDR1 and CDR2 sequences are SGHNT and YENEEA. CDR3 length equals 16 residues. Trimming removed 0 bases from V and 3 bases from J; junction bases left unmatched: 2. CDR3 region: CASSLESGGGYNEQFF. CDR3 nucleotides: TGTGCCAGCAGCTTAGAAAGCGGGGGGGGCTACAATGAGCAGTTCTTC.

V usage is TRBV30 and J usage is TRBJ2-1; 15 nucleotides line up with TRBD2. From germline, CDR1 is GTSNPN and CDR2 SVGIG (reference sequence). The CDR3 is made up of 18 amino acids. Trimming removed 1 base from V and 9 bases from J; junction bases left unmatched: 13. The CDR3 DNA reads TGTGCCTGGAGTGCGATCCTACGGACTAGCGGGGGGGCCCGTGAGCAGTTCTTC. Translation gives CAWSAILRTSGGAREQFF.

V and J are TRBV7-9 and TRBJ2-2; D may be TRBD2 (6 bases). Trimming removed 4 bases from V and 5 bases from J, with 17 bases in between. The CDR3 contains 16 residues. Germline CDR1 SEHNR, CDR2 FQNEAQ (reference sequence). CDR3 nucleotide sequence: TGTGCCAGCAGCTCCCGGGGGAATTGGGGGACCGGGGAGCTGTTTTTT. Protein sequence: CASSSRGNWGTGELFF.

The V call is TRBV5-6, the J call TRBJ2-7, with TRBD1 identical over 11 bases. The CDR3 is made up of 15 amino acids. The ends lost 3 bases at V and 7 bases at J; junction bases unmatched: 9. Germline V gene sequence: CDR1 SGHDT, CDR2 YYEEEE. The CDR3 loop reads CASSWGTGGSGEQYF. In nucleotides, the CDR3 is TGTGCCAGCAGCTGGGGGACAGGGGGTTCAGGGGAGCAGTACTTC.

The chain employs TRBV10-3 and TRBJ1-5, with D hard to call. Trimming stripped 3 bases from V and 6 bases from J, with 9 bases between. This CDR3 spans 13 amino acids. The V gene's germline CDR1 is ENHRY and CDR2 SYGVKD. The DNA of the CDR3 is TGTGCCATCAGTGATCAGGAGCGTCAGCCCCAGCATTTT. This gives the protein CAISDQERQPQHF.

The chain joins TRBV7-9 to TRBJ2-2, with no clear D. The CDR3 length is 17 residues. CDR1 is SEHNR, CDR2 FQNEAQ, per germline (reference sequence). The V gene lost 3 bases and the J gene lost 3 bases, with 17 bases spanning the gap. The CDR3 coding sequence is TGTGCCAGCAGCTTGTTCGTGGCCGGAGCTCACACCGGGGAGCTGTTTTTT. Translating it yields CASSLFVAGAHTGELFF. Drawing the rest from reference TRBV7-9 and TRBJ2-2, the complete variable domain is DTGVSQNPRHKITKRGQNVTFRCDPISEHNRLYWYRQTLGQGPEFLTYFQNEAQLEKSRLLSDRFSAERPKGSFSTLEIQRTEQGDSAMYLCASSLFVAGAHTGELFFGEGSRLTVL.

The chain uses TRBV11-1 and TRBJ2-6; D ambiguous. Germline CDR1 and CDR2: SGHAT and FQDESV (reference sequence). With 1 base removed from V and 0 bases from J, the gap between germline ends came to 7 bases. This CDR3 has 16 amino acids. Written as DNA, the CDR3 is TGTGCCAGCAGCTTAGGAAGGCACTCTGGGGCCAACGTCCTGACTTTC. This encodes CASSLGRHSGANVLTF.